Reported below is one T cell receptor (beta chain). The sample comes from a study of blood T cell repertoires in COVID-19. Across the study: Donors in the United States, Italy and Spain gave samples during acute or convalescent COVID-19. PBMCs, B-cell-depleted T cells, or T cells provided the cDNA or gDNA that made up the material.

The CDR3 sequence is 12 residues long. Germline values: CDR1 SGHTA, CDR2 FQGNSA. Trimming took 5 bases from V and 3 from J, leaving 7 bases between them. The authors' processing: Scientists estimated how many nucleated cells there were by amplifying reference gene primers. Here immunoSEQ multiplex PCR was the method, and the copy in TCRdb shows in-frame clones only, minus some. Clone size and V and J calls were adopted from that table, with D and trimming inferred from the DNA. The sample consists of 190,000 or so clones, around 90% of them appearing once. Everyone who took part was about 18 to 89 years old, and they came from about two dozen US areas.

The sequencing input was PBMCs or T cells enriched from blood (not recorded which). This clonotype was obtained from a woman in her twenties or thirties who had recovered from COVID-19. The J gene is TRBJ1-1, the V gene TRBV7-2, with D unresolved. This CDR3 is CASSLYYTEAFF. The CDR3 DNA reads TGTGCCAGCAGCCTTTATTACACTGAAGCTTTCTTT.